The clone carrying this T cell receptor (beta chain) has only a few counts. The data were taken from a study of beta chain features in type 1 diabetes. Overall study context: Investigators examined 107,917,701 sorted cells across all samples.

Since all of the isolated RNA was reverse transcribed, expressed TCRB transcripts were what got sequenced. Produced via immunoSEQ multiplex PCR; TCRdb's table is partial and in-frame only. The sample lists 850,000 to 900,000 clones; under 20% were seen once. V was trimmed by 9 bases and J by 3 bases, leaving 17 bases between them. Germline V gives CDR1 ENHRY, CDR2 SYGVKD. This CDR3 contains 14 residues. The specimen sequenced was naive CD4+ T cells from blood. The chain employs TRBV10-3 and TRBJ1-1; possibly TRBD1 for D (6 bases). This receptor was taken from a woman between 18 and 29 years old in good health. The CDR3 is CAIRQAIGDTEAFF. CDR3 DNA: TGTGCCATTAGACAGGCGATCGGGGACACTGAAGCTTTCTTT.